This entry concerns a single T cell receptor (beta chain). At one end the junction does not follow the germline gene, possibly because of a read error. TCRbeta libraries were built with three rounds of nested PCR, modified from ARM-PCR. TCRdb reanalysed the multiplex PCR reads using MiXCR and keeps one entry per CDR3 protein. The repertoire includes 85,000 to 130,000 distinct CDR3 sequences, 60% to 80% of them detected once, and roughly 19% sits in the top ten. This entry is derived from a study of tumor and adjacent non-tumor tissue in lung cancer. No cell sorting was done before RNA was extracted from the tissue. Distant lung tissue was collected more than 3 cm away from the tumor edge. Material for sequencing was distant non-tumor lung tissue. The sequence was obtained from a man aged 30-40 years with non-small cell lung cancer.

CDR3 protein: CAISFPGQRADTQYF. The DNA for the CDR3 is TGTGCCATCAGCTTCCCGGGACAGAGGGCAGATACGCAGTATTTT. This chain joins TRBV7-9 and TRBJ2-3, with 7 positions matching TRBD1. Germline CDR1 reads SEHNR; CDR2 reads FQNEAQ (reference sequence). CDR3 length: 15 residues.